This T cell receptor (beta chain) appears in the sequencing data of a study of cytomegalovirus exposure and HLA in healthy donors (TCRdb year 2017). The study in broad terms: According to an earlier analysis of 587 of the donors, roughly 180 million T cells yielded 95 million to 140 million unique TCR beta sequences and about 280 Gb of sequence data. An early release that covered about 600 HLA-typed donors contained about 300 gigabases of sequencing data and 70 million to 100 million unique TCR sequences. Among the roughly 370 genotyped donors, around 79% belonged to the genetic ancestry cluster associated with self-reported Caucasian donors. The study aimed to test whether cataloging public T cell receptors could reveal signatures of past pathogen exposure. The study used immunosequencing to profile the T cell repertoires of 670 or so subjects and linked those repertoires to cytomegalovirus serostatus. A separate validation cohort of 100 to 150 different subjects was used in addition to the roughly 620-subject first cohort. To predict cytomegalovirus infection status, the study combined high-throughput TCR immunosequencing, statistical association of individual TCRs with disease status, and machine learning. In a later analysis, previously published TCR beta repertoires from fewer than 750 donors were re-analyzed and high-resolution HLA genotyping was added so that TCR occurrence patterns could be studied. The later analysis used no new phenotypic data to find candidate immune exposures, relying instead on TCR beta sequences and their occurrence across donors. In an earlier analysis of a few hundred of the donors, high-throughput TCR beta sequencing was used to judge whether each TCR beta V gene segment behaved as functional or pseudogenic. Donor age, sex, ethnicity and CMV serostatus were compiled together with the repertoire data. A later genetic analysis used genome-wide SNP genotypes for about 65% of the roughly 670 donors, treating that subset as a discovery cohort. Every discovery cohort repertoire had been produced on one sequencing platform. Class I and class II HLA loci were covered by the typing at four-digit resolution. The number of donors typed differed by locus, with about 629-630 for A, B, C, DRB1 and DQB1, 522 for DQA1, nearly 610 for DPA1, and about 450 for DPB1. Four to six DR-DQ haplotypes were handled as single units for association and clustering because linkage in the cohort was strong. Among about 390 genotyped donors of the cohort, an average of around 240,000 unique TCR beta nucleotide sequences were sequenced per donor, roughly a sixth of them non-productive.

Library generation was performed with the immunoSEQ multiplex PCR assay. For the multiplex PCR, a mixture combining 60 forward primers for TCR Vbeta segments and 13 reverse primers for TCR Jbeta segments was used. The CDR3 region of rearranged TCR beta genes was amplified from genomic DNA by a multiplex PCR assay. The Illumina HiSeq System was used to sequence the amplified TCR beta libraries as 87-base-pair reads. Per the authors' processing: In a later analysis, some 80 million unique TCR beta chains were counted across the roughly 610 repertoires, and about 9.9 million of these chains were shared by at least two donors. Raw reads were error-corrected and collapsed into unique sequences by a nearest-neighbor algorithm in which closely related sequences were merged to remove PCR and sequencing errors. To assign V, D and J gene segments, CDR3 sequences were aligned to IMGT reference sequences. For a sequence to be retained, at least a six-nucleotide match to both a V gene segment and a J gene segment was required. Rearrangements were called productive when the CDR3 lacked stop codons and stayed in frame with V and J; all others were non-productive. Following IMGT convention, CDR3 was defined as the stretch from the second conserved V-encoded cysteine up to the conserved J-encoded phenylalanine. Sequences without an unambiguous match to a single V gene segment were excluded from the earlier analysis of a few hundred of the donors. In an earlier analysis of approximately 560 of the donors, a V segment was called functional when productive rearrangements were above 56.7%, and segregating when the standard deviation between donors exceeded 5%. To diagnose cytomegalovirus status from the catalog of TCR beta chain sequences, a statistical classification framework was built. A later analysis assigned V and J genes by comparing TCR nucleotide sequences with IMGT/GENE-DB human TR gene sequences. The TCRdist pipeline was used in a later analysis to assign CDR3 sequences and most-parsimonious VDJ recombination scenarios. In a later analysis, each TCR beta chain was defined by its CDR3 amino acid sequence together with its V-gene family, and reads without a unique V-gene family were excluded. To address suspected cross-contamination and a sequencing artifact, a later analysis removed 550 to 750 highly shared, low-generation-probability nucleotide sequences. A later analysis calculated a clonal expansion index for each public chain from normalized within-repertoire ranks of inferred template counts. Generation probabilities in a later analysis came from a VDJ recombination model fitted to out-of-frame rearrangements, and those results were checked against IGoR. In a later analysis, hypergeometric tests were used to score TCR-TCR, TCR-HLA and TCR-CMV co-occurrence, with a repertoire-size bias correction applied to TCR pairs. In a later analysis, false discovery rates were estimated by permuting HLA or CMV assignments 20 times. In a later analysis, co-occurring TCRs were grouped with DBSCAN, and TCRdist sequence similarity was added when clustering was performed within HLA-allele-positive subsets. Co-occurrence clustering excluded repertoires with fewer than 30,000 or more than 120,000 public chains, plus five with anomalous nucleotide sharing. The clones in this table, taken by TCRdb from immuneACCESS, are in-frame only. Not every clone is retained; where verified, under half of the shortfall comes from an unresolved V gene, and the cause of the rest is unknown. Clone size and V and J calls were adopted from that table, with D and trimming inferred from the DNA. In all, the sample holds approximately 150,000 clones, and about 65% of those were seen once. The ten largest clones add up to approximately 3% of the sample.

Taken from the germline V gene, the CDR1 and CDR2 loops are SGDLS and YYNGEE. From its cysteine to its phenylalanine, the CDR3 spans 16 amino acids. Kept here is only the CDR3 DNA, which spans 48 bases and is read in frame from base 1. V is trimmed back by 0 bases and J by 6 bases, and the junction contains 7 bases that no gene match accounts for. The cohort comprised several hundred healthy bone marrow donors. Cohort members were all nominally healthy when sampled, although unrecorded immune exposures were likely present. The donor was CMV seronegative and belonged to the group of 350 to 400 seronegative cohort members. A peripheral blood sample was collected from each donor, and TCR beta sequencing was performed on peripheral blood mononuclear cells. The Qiagen DNeasy Blood Extraction Kit was used to extract genomic DNA from the blood cell samples. The research as a whole found: The cohort was sequenced for TCR beta chains only, and without alpha or paired-chain data the features that could be detected were limited. A total of fewer than 200 TCR beta chains were listed by the study as associated with cytomegalovirus. A few of the identified cytomegalovirus-associated TCR beta chains were confirmed in vitro to be specific for cytomegalovirus antigens. Presence/absence analyses assumed roughly uniform sequencing depth across donors, an assumption that may not hold. An earlier analysis of 587 of the donors showed that most TCR beta V segments appeared in productive rearrangements either about 87% or about 30% of the time, which broadly matched IMGT annotations. According to a later analysis, parvovirus B19, influenza, CMV and Epstein-Barr virus appeared linked to several top co-occurrence clusters. Correlated functional status among segregating V segments might reflect linkage disequilibrium, but an unknown experimental factor could not be ruled out. About 15 rarely observed V segments, including chromosome 9 orphons, were excluded from the earlier analysis of some 590 of the donors because counts were too low. It was suggested by the authors that the approach could potentially be generalized to other disease states and immunological phenotypes. Because HLA typing was missing for some donors at each locus, association tests included only the typed subset. Most TCR sequences were seen in very few donors, while some public TCRs were found in many individuals. A later analysis associated 16,951 TCR beta sequences with specific HLA alleles at a false discovery rate of 0.05. In a later analysis, HLA-associated TCR beta chains were found to be more clonally expanded and to have lower generation probabilities than equally common non-associated chains. When HLA alleles, especially DR and DQ, strongly co-occurred, TCR associations were difficult to assign to individual alleles. A further reported finding was that TCR beta sequences accurately predicted the HLA-A and HLA-B alleles for most subjects in the first cohort. According to a later analysis, TCR association rates differed among HLA loci, with DRB1 alleles showing the most associated TCRs and HLA-C alleles showing the fewest. The classifier was reported to diagnose cytomegalovirus status with high specificity and sensitivity in both the original cohort and the validation cohort. According to a later genetic analysis, donors in an Asian-associated ancestry cluster had fewer N-insertions in productive TCRs than the approximately 700-donor mean. Some IMGT-functional V segments, including TRBV6-2 and TRBV6-3, could not be distinguished by the 87-base-pair reads and were therefore excluded. A later analysis found that most CMV-associated TCR beta chains appeared HLA-restricted, with HLA associations seemingly driven largely by CMV exposure. The only immune exposure information available for the cohort was CMV serostatus. The sequencing pipeline was judged likely to have produced a cluster of highly shared sequence variants as a technical artifact. V-gene and J-gene trimming of TCR beta chains was associated with a missense DCLRE1C variant in a later genetic analysis, and the association was replicated in an independent cohort.

This clone has only a few counts. The antigen it binds to is not known. The input lacks base qualities; no much larger clone sits a single base away. The V and J segments used are TRBV9 and TRBJ2-1, and 9 bases in between align with TRBD1. The receptor's source is a woman aged 25 to 45 in good health and CMV-seronegative. Source material: PBMCs. This receptor has the CDR3 CASSVVGQGPFNEQFF. The nucleotide sequence is given as TGTGCCAGCAGCGTAGTGGGACAGGGTCCTTTCAATGAGCAGTTCTTC.